A single sample gave rise to the 17 T cell receptor beta chains below, sequenced in a study of T-cell memory formation after mild COVID-19. TCRdb processed the 5' RACE reads anew with MiXCR; each CDR3 protein has one entry. This sample carries a few hundred thousand distinct CDR3 sequences, roughly 17% of them seen once, and the ten largest clones take approximately 25%. The sample taken for sequencing was PBMCs or a T cell subset sorted from them (not recorded which). The source of these receptors is a man aged 18 to 30 who had mild COVID-19 (a few samples of this study predate the infection). Cell type and time point are not known.

This clonotype has more than one count but fewer than ten. The CDR3 DNA reads as TGTGCCAGCAGTGGATACCGGGACGTGAGCTATGGCTACACCTTC. This codes for CASSGYRDVSYGYTF. This chain joins TRBV6-2 or TRBV6-3 and TRBJ1-2; D possibly corresponds to TRBD1 (5 bases). The CDR3 runs to 15 residues. Looked up from germline, CDR1 is MNHEY and CDR2 is SVGEGT. Trimming removed 5 bases from V and 4 bases from J, with 17 bases in between.

The chain uses TRBV2 and TRBJ2-3; D remains unclear. This CDR3 has 12 residues. CDR1 is SNHLY and CDR2 is FYNNEI in the germline V gene. V was trimmed by 10 bases and J by 5 bases, leaving 13 bases between them. CDR3 coding DNA: TGTGCCACCTCCCACACCCTAGATACGCAGTATTTT. It is translated as CATSHTLDTQYF.

V gene TRBV29-1 combines with J gene TRBJ2-7, with 9 bases that match TRBD1. Per germline, CDR1 SQVTM and CDR2 ANQGSEA. The CDR3 runs to 11 residues. V gave up 7 bases and J gave up 6 bases; unmatched junction bases: 4. The CDR3 DNA sequence: TGCAGCGGGGGACAGGGCGCCGAGCAGTACTTC. It translates to CSGGQGAEQYF.

The rearrangement joins TRBV7-9 to TRBJ2-2, with TRBD1 identical over 8 bases. The CDR3 has 15 amino acids. Germline V CDR1 and CDR2: SEHNR, FQNEAQ (reference sequence). Trimming at V came to 7 bases and at J to 3 bases, leaving 7 bases not matched to a gene. The CDR3 sequence: CASILRGLDTGELFF. The CDR3 DNA is TGTGCCAGCATCCTCAGGGGGCTGGACACCGGGGAGCTGTTTTTT.

This clonotype was counted a few times. At one of its ends the junction is not consistent with the germline gene, which may arise from a read error. The chain links TRBV7-2 to TRBJ2-1, with 9 bases fitting TRBD2. CDR3 length: 13 residues. CDR1 is SGHTA, CDR2 FQGNSA, per germline. The CDR3 bases are TGTGCCAGCAGCTTCATGGGGTCCGGGACTAGCTACTTC. Translated: CASSFMGSGTSYF.

This clonotype has just a few counts. The chain uses TRBV5-1 and TRBJ2-1; TRBD1 matches at 7 bases. The CDR3 is 14 residues long. CDR1 and CDR2 (germline): SGHRS, YFSETQ. V lost 0 bases, J lost 8 bases, and 5 bases stayed unmatched. This CDR3 is CASSLVDRVHEQFF. The CDR3 nucleotides are TGCGCCAGCAGCTTGGTTGACAGGGTCCATGAGCAGTTCTTC. Complete variable domain (other parts from reference TRBV5-1 and TRBJ2-1): KAGVTQTPRYLIKTRGQQVTLSCSPISGHRSVSWYQQTPGQGLQFLFEYFSETQRNKGNFPGRFSGRQFSNSRSEMNVSTLELGDSALYLCASSLVDRVHEQFFGPGTRLTVL.

The sample holds a few counts of this clonotype. This chain connects TRBV7-3 to TRBJ1-5, with a tentative D call TRBD1 (6 bases). The CDR3 is 13 amino acids. Per germline, CDR1 SGHTA and CDR2 FQGTGA. V was pared by 5 bases and J by 6 bases, with 11 bases between. Written as DNA, the CDR3 is TGTGCCAGCAGCCGAGGGGGGGGTCAGCCCCAGCATTTT. Amino acids: CASSRGGGQPQHF.

The chain couples TRBV6-5 to TRBJ2-7, with D unresolved. V lost 5 bases, J lost 7 bases, and 12 bases lay in between. This CDR3 has 12 amino acids. Looked up from germline, CDR1 is MNHEY and CDR2 is SVGAGI. The CDR3 DNA is TGTGCCAGCAGTACCCCCCCAGATGAGCAGTACTTC. This translates into CASSTPPDEQYF.

This clonotype was detected many times. The chain employs TRBV25-1 and TRBJ2-7, with D perhaps matching TRBD2 (6 bases). The CDR3 totals 13 residues. Per germline, CDR1 MGHDK and CDR2 SYGVNS. Trimming removed 10 bases at V and 0 bases at J, with 13 bases between. The CDR3 loop is CAIGSPSSYEQYF. CDR3 in DNA: TGTGCCATCGGGAGCCCGAGCTCCTACGAGCAGTACTTC.

This clonotype was seen a handful of times. The chain has TRBV12-3 or TRBV12-4 and TRBJ2-5, with TRBD2 matching over 12 bases. This CDR3 region has 16 residues. J was trimmed by 7 bases and V by 6 bases; bases with no gene match: 12. This CDR3 reads CASSRTSGAPGGTQYF. CDR3 bases: TGTGCCAGCAGCAGGACTAGCGGGGCCCCTGGGGGGACCCAGTACTTC.

The rearrangement joins TRBV5-4 to TRBJ1-2; D gene unclear. With 4 bases removed from V and 7 bases from J, the gap between germline ends came to 14 bases. CDR3 length: 13 amino acids. From germline, CDR1 is SGHNT and CDR2 YYREEE (reference sequence). The CDR3 nucleotides read TGTGCCAGCAGCGCGCACGAAAGTCGTGGCTACACCTTC. Translation: CASSAHESRGYTF.

J is TRBJ2-7 and V is TRBV6-1; D might be TRBD2 (6 bases). The CDR3 sequence is 11 residues long. Germline CDR1 and CDR2: MNHNS and SASEGT. The V and J ends lost 8 bases and 3 bases respectively, with 8 bases between them. The CDR3 coding sequence is TGTGCCAGCCCGGGGGACTACGAGCAGTACTTC. Its translation: CASPGDYEQYF.

This rearrangement joins TRBV20-1 to TRBJ2-7; 7 bases match TRBD1. CDR3 length: 15 residues. Germline lookup yields CDR1 DFQATT and CDR2 SNEGSKA (reference sequence). The trim removed 1 base at V and 1 base at J, leaving 7 bases unmatched. In DNA, the CDR3 is TGCAGTGCTAGAGCGGGGACAGTGCCATCCTACGAGCAGTACGTC. This codes for CSARAGTVPSYEQYV.

CDR3 nucleotide sequence: TGTGCCAGCAGCTTGGGCGGATTCGGGTCGAGCAATCAGCCCCAGCATTTT. It specifies CASSLGGFGSSNQPQHF. The genes are TRBV5-4 and TRBJ1-5, with D unresolved. CDR3 length: 17 residues. Germline V gene data show CDR1 as SGHNT and CDR2 as YYREEE (reference sequence). The V end lost 0 bases, the J end lost 1 base, and 14 bases lay between the germline ends.

A few counts support this clonotype. The genes are TRBV7-2 and TRBJ2-7; D possibly matches TRBD1 or TRBD2 (5 bases each). Germline CDR1 reads SGHTA; CDR2 reads FQGNSA. This CDR3 contains 13 residues. Trimming took 0 bases from V and 5 from J, leaving 8 bases between them. CDR3 sequence (DNA): TGTGCCAGCAGCTTAGCCGGGGCCCACGAGCAGTACGTC. Translation gives CASSLAGAHEQYV.

This clonotype was recorded a few times. The junction departs from the called germline gene at one end, perhaps through a read error. The genes are TRBV7-7 and TRBJ2-1, with D perhaps matching TRBD2 (6 bases). The CDR3 runs 15 residues. The germline CDR1 and CDR2 sequences are SSHAT and FNYEAQ (reference sequence). The CDR3, as DNA: TGTGCTAGCAGCCTGAACCGGGACTCGTACAATGAGCAGTTCTTC. This translates into CASSLNRDSYNEQFF.

This clonotype has a handful of counts. The chain couples TRBV4-1 to TRBJ2-3; perhaps TRBD2 as D (5 bases). Germline V gives CDR1 MGHRA, CDR2 YSYEKL. Trimming took off 6 bases at V and 4 bases at J, with 11 bases between the two ends. The CDR3 covers 13 residues. The CDR3 loop reads CASRVRGADTQYF. CDR3 nucleotide sequence: TGCGCCAGCAGAGTCCGGGGTGCAGATACGCAGTATTTT.